This T cell receptor (beta chain) stems from a study of shared T cell receptors in the human thymus. Using immunoSEQ multiplex PCR, the repertoire was profiled, and TCRdb retains in-frame clones only, with some absent. The table records hundreds of thousands of clones, around 85% of them present only once. Separately, the same data were catalogued under a study of human thymus T cells.

The origin of this receptor is a girl under three years old with a congenital heart defect. The sequenced sample consisted of thymocytes.

DNA for the CDR3: TGTGCCGGGGGGGGAACGGGCCTTGGCGCCGGGGAGCTGTTTTTT. It codes for CAGGGTGLGAGELFF. The chain couples TRBV5-4 to TRBJ2-2; 7 bases match TRBD2. CDR1 SGHNT and CDR2 YYREEE come from the germline V gene (reference sequence). This CDR3 is 15 amino acids long. V shed 10 bases and J 6 bases; nucleotides not matched to a gene: 15.